The entry below describes one T cell receptor (beta chain). As yet, its antigen is unknown. The observed sequence ends 3 residues before the CDR3 terminus, with the missing tail filled in from the germline J gene. This CDR3 contains 14 residues. The germline V gene has CDR1 SGHRS and CDR2 YFSETQ. V was cut by 0 bases and J by 2 bases, with 6 bases left in between. This sample is part of a study of T cell clonality in common variable immunodeficiency. Study findings and constraints: Common variable immunodeficiency TCR beta sequences reportedly had fewer deletions and N-nucleotide insertions.

Heparinized whole blood, roughly 4.5 to 8 ml, came from each donor. Some clones are missing from TCRdb's copy, which holds only in-frame ones; the method was immunoSEQ multiplex PCR. The data show 25,000 or so clones, with none appearing a single time. Source material: peripheral blood mononuclear cells. The genes are TRBV5-1 and TRBJ1-5; D unclear. The receptor's source is a human donor with common variable immunodeficiency. The CDR3 bases that were read are TGCGCCAGCAGCTTGGAAGGTGGCAATCAGCCC. It codes for CASSLEGGNQP. The full CDR3 is CASSLEGGNQPQHF.